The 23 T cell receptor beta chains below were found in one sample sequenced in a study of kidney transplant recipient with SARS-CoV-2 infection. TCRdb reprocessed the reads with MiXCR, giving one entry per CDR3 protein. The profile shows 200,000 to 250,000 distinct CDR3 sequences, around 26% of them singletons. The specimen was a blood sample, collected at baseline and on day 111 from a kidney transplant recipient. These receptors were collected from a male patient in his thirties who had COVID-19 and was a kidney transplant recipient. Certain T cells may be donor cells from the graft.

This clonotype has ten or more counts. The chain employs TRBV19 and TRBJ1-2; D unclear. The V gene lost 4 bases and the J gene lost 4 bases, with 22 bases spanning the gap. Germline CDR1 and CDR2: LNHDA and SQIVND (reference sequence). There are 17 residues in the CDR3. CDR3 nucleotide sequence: TGTGCCAGTAGTACCCAGAAGACAAATCGAAAGACCTATGGCTACACCTTC. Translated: CASSTQKTNRKTYGYTF.

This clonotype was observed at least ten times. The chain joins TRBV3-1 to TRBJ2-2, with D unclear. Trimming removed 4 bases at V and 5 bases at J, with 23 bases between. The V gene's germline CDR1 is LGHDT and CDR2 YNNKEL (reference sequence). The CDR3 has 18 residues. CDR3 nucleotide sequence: TGTGCCAGCAGCCTCGTGTGTCCCATTTCAGGCTTGACCGGGGAGCTGTTTTTT. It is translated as CASSLVCPISGLTGELFF.

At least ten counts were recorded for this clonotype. This CDR3 reads CASSPQQGATNEKLFF. The CDR3 DNA sequence: TGTGCCAGCTCACCACAGCAGGGTGCAACTAATGAAAAACTGTTTTTT. This rearrangement joins TRBV18 to TRBJ1-4, with D perhaps TRBD1 (5 bases). Germline CDR1 is KGHSH and CDR2 is LQKENI. The CDR3 covers 16 residues. The V and J ends lost 1 base and 0 bases respectively, with 9 bases between them.

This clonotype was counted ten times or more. In nucleotides, the CDR3 is TGTGCCAGCAGTTACAGACTTGGGGGGAACACCGGGGAGCTGTTTTTT. As protein: CASSYRLGGNTGELFF. The chain employs TRBV6-5 and TRBJ2-2, with D perhaps given as TRBD1 or TRBD2 (5 bases each). The CDR3 runs to 16 residues. Trimming left V 2 bases short and J 1 base short, with 11 bases between. The germline gives CDR1 MNHEY, CDR2 SVGAGI.

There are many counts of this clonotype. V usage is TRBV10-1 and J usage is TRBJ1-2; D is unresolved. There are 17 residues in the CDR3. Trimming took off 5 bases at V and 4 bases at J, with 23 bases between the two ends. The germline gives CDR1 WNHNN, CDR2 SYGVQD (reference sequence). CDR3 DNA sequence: TGCGCCAGCAGTAGCGCAAAAAGATCGCGAAAGACCTATGGCTACACCTTC. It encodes CASSSAKRSRKTYGYTF.

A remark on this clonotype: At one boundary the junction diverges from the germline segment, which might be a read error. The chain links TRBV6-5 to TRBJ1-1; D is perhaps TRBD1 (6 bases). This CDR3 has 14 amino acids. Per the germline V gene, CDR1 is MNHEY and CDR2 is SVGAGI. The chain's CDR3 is CASRGADMNTEASF. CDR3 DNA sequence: TGTGCCAGCAGGGGGGCAGATATGAACACTGAAGCTTCCTTT.

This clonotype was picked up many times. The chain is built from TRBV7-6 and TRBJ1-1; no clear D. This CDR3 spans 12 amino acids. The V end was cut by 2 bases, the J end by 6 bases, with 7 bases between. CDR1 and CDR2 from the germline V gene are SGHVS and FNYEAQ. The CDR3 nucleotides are TGTGCCAGCAGCTTATACCAGGCTGAAGCTTTCTTT. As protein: CASSLYQAEAFF.

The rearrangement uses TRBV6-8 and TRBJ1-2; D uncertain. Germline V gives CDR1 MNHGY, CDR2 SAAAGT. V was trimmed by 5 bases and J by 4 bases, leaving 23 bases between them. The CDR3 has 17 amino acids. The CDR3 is CASSIVQRSRKAYGYTF. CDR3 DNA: TGTGCCAGCAGTATAGTTCAACGCTCTAGAAAGGCCTATGGCTACACCTTC.

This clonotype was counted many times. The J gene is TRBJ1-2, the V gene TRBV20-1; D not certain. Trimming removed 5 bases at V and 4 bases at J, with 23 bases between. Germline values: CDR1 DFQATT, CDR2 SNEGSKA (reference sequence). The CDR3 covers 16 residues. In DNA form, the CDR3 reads TGCAGTGCTTCGATATTGCTGTTTCGAAAGACCTATGGCTACACCTTC. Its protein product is CSASILLFRKTYGYTF.

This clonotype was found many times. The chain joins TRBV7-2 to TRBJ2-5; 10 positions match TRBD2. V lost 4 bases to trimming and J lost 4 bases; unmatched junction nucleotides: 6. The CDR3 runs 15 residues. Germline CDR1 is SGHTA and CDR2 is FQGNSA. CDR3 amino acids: CASSSLAGVIETQYF. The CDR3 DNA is TGTGCCAGCAGCTCCCTAGCGGGGGTGATAGAGACCCAGTACTTC. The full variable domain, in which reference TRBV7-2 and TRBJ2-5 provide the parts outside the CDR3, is GAGVSQSPSNKVTEKGKDVELRCDPISGHTALYWYRQSLGQGLEFLIYFQGNSAPDKSGLPSDRFSAERTGGSVSTLTIQRTQQEDSAVYLCASSSLAGVIETQYFGPGTRLLVL.

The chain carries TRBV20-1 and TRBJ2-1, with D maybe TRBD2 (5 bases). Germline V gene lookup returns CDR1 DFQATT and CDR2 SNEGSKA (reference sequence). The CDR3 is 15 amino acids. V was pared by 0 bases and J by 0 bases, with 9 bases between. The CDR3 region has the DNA TGCAGTGCTAGAGACGGGAAGAGCTCCTACAATGAGCAGTTCTTC. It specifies CSARDGKSSYNEQFF.

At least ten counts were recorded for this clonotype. The DNA of the CDR3 is TGTGCCAGCAGCCCCACAAGTAGCGGGGGTTCCTACGAGCAGTACTTC. Encoded protein: CASSPTSSGGSYEQYF. The chain joins TRBV9 to TRBJ2-7; TRBD2 aligns across 9 bases. Trimming took 4 bases from V and 1 from J; bases not matched to a gene: 9. CDR1 is SGDLS, CDR2 YYNGEE, per germline. The CDR3 runs 16 residues. The complete variable domain, with remaining parts taken from reference TRBV9 and TRBJ2-7, reads DSGVTQTPKHLITATGQRVTLRCSPRSGDLSVYWYQQSLDQGLQFLIQYYNGEERAKGNILERFSAQQFPDLHSELNLSSLELGDSALYFCASSPTSSGGSYEQYFGPGTRLTVT.

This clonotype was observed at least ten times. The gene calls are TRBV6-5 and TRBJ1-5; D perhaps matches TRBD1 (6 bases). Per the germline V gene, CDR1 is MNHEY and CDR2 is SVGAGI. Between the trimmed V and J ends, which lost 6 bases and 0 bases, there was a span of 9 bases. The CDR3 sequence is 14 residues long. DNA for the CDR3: TGTGCCAGCAGGGCGGACAGTAGCAATCAGCCCCAGCATTTT. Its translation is CASRADSSNQPQHF.

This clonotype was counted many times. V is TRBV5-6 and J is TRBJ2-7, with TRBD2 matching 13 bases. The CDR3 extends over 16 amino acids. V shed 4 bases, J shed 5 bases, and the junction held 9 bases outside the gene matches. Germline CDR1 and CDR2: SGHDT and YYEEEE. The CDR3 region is CASSPWTSGSSHEQYF. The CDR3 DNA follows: TGTGCCAGCAGCCCGTGGACTAGCGGGAGTTCCCACGAGCAGTACTTC.

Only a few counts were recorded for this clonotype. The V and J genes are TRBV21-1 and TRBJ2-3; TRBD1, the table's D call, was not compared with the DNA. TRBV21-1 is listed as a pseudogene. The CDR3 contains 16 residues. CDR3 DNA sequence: TGTGCCAGCAGCCCCCGGGACAGGGGGATCACAGATACGCAGTATTTT. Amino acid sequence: CASSPRDRGITDTQYF.

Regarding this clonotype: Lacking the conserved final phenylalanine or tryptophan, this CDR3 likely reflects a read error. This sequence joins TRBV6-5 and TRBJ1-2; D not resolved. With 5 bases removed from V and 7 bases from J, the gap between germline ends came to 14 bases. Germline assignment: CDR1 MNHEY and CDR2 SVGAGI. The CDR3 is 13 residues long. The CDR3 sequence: CASSPNGYSGYTS. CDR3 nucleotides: TGTGCCAGCAGTCCCAATGGCTATTCTGGCTACACCTCC.

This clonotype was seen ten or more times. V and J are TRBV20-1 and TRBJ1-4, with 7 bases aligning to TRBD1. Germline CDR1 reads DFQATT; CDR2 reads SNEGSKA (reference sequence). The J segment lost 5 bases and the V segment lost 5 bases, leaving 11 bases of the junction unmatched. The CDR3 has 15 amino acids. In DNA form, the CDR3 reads TGCAGTGCTGGCCCAGCGACAGGGACGAATGAAAAACTGTTTTTT. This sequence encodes CSAGPATGTNEKLFF.

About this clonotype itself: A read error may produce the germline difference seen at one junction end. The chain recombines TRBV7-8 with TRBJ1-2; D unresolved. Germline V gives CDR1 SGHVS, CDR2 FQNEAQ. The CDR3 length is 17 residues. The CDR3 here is CVSSRNKFTRKTYGYTF. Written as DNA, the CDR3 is TGTGTCAGCAGCCGAAACAAGTTTACCCGAAAGACCTATGGCTACACCTTC.

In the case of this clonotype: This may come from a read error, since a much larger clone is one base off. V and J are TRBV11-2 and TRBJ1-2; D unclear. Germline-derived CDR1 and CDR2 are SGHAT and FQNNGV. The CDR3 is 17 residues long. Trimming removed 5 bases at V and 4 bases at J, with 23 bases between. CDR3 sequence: CASSTNRTSRRTYGYTF. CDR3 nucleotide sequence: TGTGCCAGCAGCACTAATAGAACAAGCAGAAGGACCTATGGCTACACCTTC.

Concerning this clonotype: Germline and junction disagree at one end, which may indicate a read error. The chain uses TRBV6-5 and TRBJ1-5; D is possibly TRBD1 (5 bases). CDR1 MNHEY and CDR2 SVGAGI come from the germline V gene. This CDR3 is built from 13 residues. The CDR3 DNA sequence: TGTGCCAGCTTCGGGGGGAACAATCAGTCCCAGCATTTT. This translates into CASFGGNNQSQHF.

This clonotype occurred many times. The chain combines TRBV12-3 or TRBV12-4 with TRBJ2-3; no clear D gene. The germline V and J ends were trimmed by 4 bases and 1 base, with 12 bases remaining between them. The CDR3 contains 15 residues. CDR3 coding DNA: TGTGCCAGCAGTTCACCGGGCCCTGGCACAGATACGCAGTATTTT. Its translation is CASSSPGPGTDTQYF.

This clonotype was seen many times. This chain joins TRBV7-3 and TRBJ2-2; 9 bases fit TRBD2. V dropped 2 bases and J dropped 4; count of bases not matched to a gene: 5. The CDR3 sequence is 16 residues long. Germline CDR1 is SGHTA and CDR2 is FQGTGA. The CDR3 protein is CASSLSAGGITGELFF. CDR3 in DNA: TGTGCCAGCAGCTTATCAGCGGGGGGTATCACCGGGGAGCTGTTTTTT.

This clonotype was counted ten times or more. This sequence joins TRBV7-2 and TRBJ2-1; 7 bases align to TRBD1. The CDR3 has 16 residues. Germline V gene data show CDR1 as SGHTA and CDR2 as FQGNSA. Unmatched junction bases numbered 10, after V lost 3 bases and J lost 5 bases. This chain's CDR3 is CASSFPPGQRNNEQFF. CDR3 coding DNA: TGTGCCAGCAGCTTCCCGCCGGGACAGAGAAACAATGAGCAGTTCTTC. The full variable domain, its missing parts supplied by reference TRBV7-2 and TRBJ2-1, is GAGVSQSPSNKVTEKGKDVELRCDPISGHTALYWYRQSLGQGLEFLIYFQGNSAPDKSGLPSDRFSAERTGGSVSTLTIQRTQQEDSAVYLCASSFPPGQRNNEQFFGPGTRLTVL.